One and the same sample provided the 31 T cell receptor beta chains below, sequenced in a study of T-cell reconstitution after alpha-beta-depleted transplantation in children. The library targeted TCRbeta and was prepared with unique molecular identifiers. TCRdb re-derived calls from the PCR reads in MiXCR, one entry per CDR3 protein. The sample carries 500,000 or so distinct CDR3 sequences, around a third recorded once. The material was PBMCs from the stem cell graft donor, obtained from the stem cell graft. The receptors originated from a human donor who donated a stem cell graft to a child with aplastic anemia.

The chain uses TRBV6-5 and TRBJ2-1, with 8 bases that match TRBD2. V was clipped by 2 bases and J by 7 bases; unmatched bases: 10. Per germline, CDR1 MNHEY and CDR2 SVGAGI. This CDR3 region has 16 residues. The CDR3 DNA is TGTGCCAGCAGTTACCTTCTTAGCGGGAAGAATAATGAGCAGTTCTTC. As protein: CASSYLLSGKNNEQFF.

This clonotype appeared a few times. The chain is built from TRBV18 and TRBJ2-3; TRBD2 matches 9 bases. The CDR3 extends over 16 amino acids. The J segment lost 2 bases and the V segment lost 0 bases, leaving 3 bases of the junction unmatched. The germline gives CDR1 KGHSH, CDR2 LQKENI. This CDR3 reads CASSPPTSGVTDTQYF. For the CDR3, the DNA is TGTGCCAGCTCACCACCGACTAGCGGAGTCACAGATACGCAGTATTTT. Full variable domain (rest looked up from reference TRBV18 and TRBJ2-3): NAGVMQNPRHLVRRRGQEARLRCSPMKGHSHVYWYRQLPEEGLKFMVYLQKENIIDESGMPKERFSAEFPKEGPSILRIQQVVRGDSAAYFCASSPPTSGVTDTQYFGPGTRLTVL.

Only a few counts were recorded for this clonotype. This chain joins TRBV5-1 and TRBJ1-1; D unresolved. The CDR3 covers 13 residues. V was clipped by 4 bases and J by 2 bases, with 9 bases between them. Per germline, CDR1 SGHRS and CDR2 YFSETQ. The CDR3: CASSVTTNTEAFF. In DNA form, the CDR3 reads TGCGCCAGCAGCGTCACAACAAACACTGAAGCTTTCTTT.

This clonotype occurred a few times. The V call is TRBV29-1, the J call TRBJ1-3; TRBD1 might be the D (6 bases). The CDR3 is 14 residues long. Germline V lookup: CDR1 SQVTM, CDR2 ANQGSEA. Trimming removed 8 bases at V and 2 bases at J, with 16 bases between. The CDR3 sequence: CSSRGGPTGNTIYF. In DNA, the CDR3 is TGCAGCTCACGGGGGGGGCCGACTGGAAACACCATATATTTT.

The chain links TRBV27 to TRBJ2-7, with D perhaps matching TRBD1 (6 bases). Germline CDR1 reads MNHEY; CDR2 reads SMNVEV (reference sequence). The CDR3 spans 14 residues. Trimming cost V 3 bases and J 9 bases, with 18 bases left between them. CDR3 DNA: TGTGCCAGCAGTTTGTCATCAGGGGACGGGACGCAGTACGTC. The encoded protein is CASSLSSGDGTQYV.

The rearrangement links TRBV11-2 to TRBJ1-1; D uncertain. The V and J ends lost 2 bases and 0 bases respectively, with 10 bases between them. CDR1 is SGHAT and CDR2 is FQNNGV in the germline V gene. The CDR3 is made up of 15 amino acids. CDR3 DNA: TGTGCCAGCAGCTTAAACGGAAATTTGAACACTGAAGCTTTCTTT. Residues: CASSLNGNLNTEAFF.

The chain links TRBV7-8 to TRBJ2-3; D is perhaps TRBD1 (5 bases). The CDR3 is 14 amino acids. Germline-derived CDR1 and CDR2 are SGHVS and FQNEAQ. Between the trimmed V and J ends, which lost 4 bases and 2 bases, there was a span of 10 bases. The CDR3 DNA reads TGTGCCAGCAGCTCTCAAGGGGCCACAGATACGCAGTATTTT. It yields the protein CASSSQGATDTQYF.

The gene calls are TRBV4-1 and TRBJ2-1; possibly TRBD2 for D (6 bases). Germline V gene data show CDR1 as MGHRA and CDR2 as YSYEKL. The V end was cut by 4 bases, the J end by 9 bases, with 16 bases between. The CDR3 consists of 14 residues. CDR3 protein: CASSPLEGSPEQFF. CDR3 DNA: TGCGCCAGCAGCCCCCTGGAGGGAAGTCCTGAGCAGTTCTTC.

This clonotype has only a few counts. The chain employs TRBV5-1 and TRBJ2-2, with D unresolved. The CDR3 consists of 15 residues. Between the trimmed V and J ends, which lost 1 base and 3 bases, there was a span of 10 bases. Germline lookup yields CDR1 SGHRS and CDR2 YFSETQ. CDR3 protein: CASSLNSYDTGELFF. In DNA, the CDR3 is TGCGCCAGCAGCTTGAATAGCTATGACACCGGGGAGCTGTTTTTT.

The table lists this clonotype with a few counts. This chain connects TRBV4-3 to TRBJ1-1, with D tentatively TRBD1 (6 bases). V lost 5 bases and J lost 4, with 20 bases in between. CDR1 is LGHNA and CDR2 is YSLEER in the germline V gene. This CDR3 is 16 amino acids long. The CDR3 nucleotides are TGCGCCAGCAGCAAGGAAGTTAGGGGGGAGAGCACTGAAGCTTTCTTT. This codes for CASSKEVRGESTEAFF.

This clonotype appeared once. The CDR3: CSVQWDTSYEQYF. The CDR3 DNA follows: TGCAGCGTGCAATGGGACACATCCTACGAGCAGTACTTC. The chain joins TRBV29-1 to TRBJ2-7; a possible D gene is TRBD1 (6 bases). The ends were cut back, 6 bases at V and 1 base at J, with 13 bases in the middle. This CDR3 has 13 residues. Germline V gene data show CDR1 as SQVTM and CDR2 as ANQGSEA.

The rearrangement uses TRBV18 and TRBJ1-2, with 7 bases identical to TRBD1. Germline CDR1 KGHSH, CDR2 LQKENI. There are 14 residues in the CDR3. Trimming cost V 3 bases and J 6 bases; bases outside gene matches: 7. Here the CDR3 reads CASSPSTGSHGYTF. Written as DNA, the CDR3 is TGTGCCAGCTCACCGTCGACAGGGTCACATGGCTACACCTTC.

The V call is TRBV20-1, the J call TRBJ2-1, with D maybe TRBD2 (6 bases). V lost 1 base and J 12 bases, leaving 16 bases between the germline ends. CDR3 length equals 13 residues. Germline V gene data show CDR1 as DFQATT and CDR2 as SNEGSKA (reference sequence). CDR3 residues: CSARAGVVMAQFF. The CDR3 DNA reads as TGCAGTGCTAGAGCGGGAGTAGTAATGGCGCAGTTCTTC.

The chain combines TRBV11-2 with TRBJ2-5; D is perhaps TRBD2 (6 bases). V shed 0 bases and J shed 5 bases, with 13 bases lying between them. This CDR3 has 15 amino acids. Germline CDR1 is SGHAT and CDR2 is FQNNGV. CDR3 in DNA: TGTGCCAGCAGCTTAGAGTGGGAGGTCACGGAGACCCAGTACTTC. Amino acids: CASSLEWEVTETQYF.

The chain uses TRBV29-1 and TRBJ1-1; D is unresolved. V dropped 5 bases and J dropped 3 bases, with 13 bases sitting between them. The length of the CDR3 is 13 residues. Germline V gives CDR1 SQVTM, CDR2 ANQGSEA. The CDR3 loop reads CSVSSPRDTEAFF. In DNA form, the CDR3 reads TGCAGCGTTTCGAGCCCACGGGACACTGAAGCTTTCTTT. Filled out from reference TRBV29-1 and TRBJ1-1, the complete variable domain reads SAVISQKPSRDICQRGTSLTIQCQVDSQVTMMFWYRQQPGQSLTLIATANQGSEATYESGFVIDKFPISRPNLTFSTLTVSNMSPEDSSIYLCSVSSPRDTEAFFGQGTRLTVV.

This clonotype was counted a single time. V is TRBV9 and J is TRBJ2-2, with D possibly matching TRBD2 (6 bases). Looked up from germline, CDR1 is SGDLS and CDR2 is YYNGEE. This CDR3 contains 16 residues. Trimming left V 0 bases short and J 3 bases short, with 12 bases between. The CDR3 sequence is CASSVVEGRYTGELFF. The CDR3 DNA follows: TGTGCCAGCAGCGTAGTGGAGGGTCGTTACACCGGGGAGCTGTTTTTT.

This clonotype was counted between two and nine times. V and J are TRBV6-2 or TRBV6-3 and TRBJ1-3, with D unclear. The CDR3 runs 15 residues. The V end was cut by 7 bases, the J end by 0 bases, with 13 bases between. Germline CDR1 is MNHEY and CDR2 is SVGEGT. CDR3: CASTPLQVSGNTIYF. As DNA, the CDR3 is TGTGCCAGCACCCCATTGCAAGTCTCTGGAAACACCATATATTTT.

The chain links TRBV5-1 to TRBJ2-3, with D maybe TRBD1 (5 bases). Between the trimmed V and J ends, which lost 9 bases and 6 bases, there was a span of 14 bases. This CDR3 comprises 12 residues. Germline CDR1 reads SGHRS; CDR2 reads YFSETQ. The CDR3 sequence is CATSESGDTQYF. CDR3 sequence (DNA): TGCGCCACCAGTGAATCAGGGGATACGCAGTATTTT.

This clonotype was observed a few times. The rearrangement links TRBV7-9 to TRBJ1-2; D is undetermined. There are 16 residues in the CDR3. V was clipped by 2 bases and J by 0 bases, with 13 bases between them. CDR1 and CDR2 from the germline V gene are SEHNR and FQNEAQ (reference sequence). The CDR3 sequence is CASSLRTAETNYGYTF. Written as DNA, the CDR3 is TGTGCCAGCAGCTTAAGGACGGCAGAGACTAACTATGGCTACACCTTC.

This clonotype has more than one count but fewer than ten. This chain uses TRBV7-2 with TRBJ1-1, with 8 bases matching TRBD1. The junction had 4 bases not matched to a gene; V was cut back by 7 bases and J by 0 bases. Germline values: CDR1 SGHTA, CDR2 FQGNSA. This CDR3 has 14 residues. In DNA form, the CDR3 reads TGTGCCAGCAAGGGACAGGTTATGAACACTGAAGCTTTCTTT. Its translation: CASKGQVMNTEAFF. The full variable domain, completed using reference TRBV7-2 and TRBJ1-1, is GAGVSQSPSNKVTEKGKDVELRCDPISGHTALYWYRQSLGQGLEFLIYFQGNSAPDKSGLPSDRFSAERTGGSVSTLTIQRTQQEDSAVYLCASKGQVMNTEAFFGQGTRLTVV.

This clonotype was seen only a few times. J is TRBJ2-4 and V is TRBV5-1, with 8 nucleotides matching TRBD1. From germline, CDR1 is SGHRS and CDR2 YFSETQ. The length of the CDR3 is 13 residues. The trim removed 3 bases at V and 7 bases at J, leaving 3 bases unmatched. The CDR3 loop reads CASSSGQGNIQYF. The CDR3 nucleotides are TGCGCCAGCAGCTCCGGACAGGGTAACATTCAGTACTTC.

The chain uses TRBV6-1 and TRBJ1-5; D remains unclear. V dropped 7 bases and J dropped 0 bases, with 13 bases sitting between them. CDR1 is MNHNS, CDR2 SASEGT, per germline. This CDR3 has 15 amino acids. CDR3 amino acids: CASIEGQNSNQPQHF. The CDR3 DNA follows: TGTGCCAGCATCGAAGGTCAAAATAGCAATCAGCCCCAGCATTTT.

This clonotype came up a few times. The chain employs TRBV29-1 and TRBJ1-1; D gene unclear. The V gene lost 6 bases and the J gene lost 0 bases, with 11 bases spanning the gap. The CDR3 totals 13 residues. CDR1 is SQVTM and CDR2 is ANQGSEA in the germline V gene. The CDR3 here is CSVQNPLNTEAFF. CDR3 DNA sequence: TGCAGCGTCCAAAACCCTTTGAACACTGAAGCTTTCTTT.

The J gene is TRBJ1-2, the V gene TRBV28; 10 nucleotides match TRBD1. This CDR3 comprises 14 residues. J lost 8 bases, V lost 5 bases, and 8 bases had no gene match. Germline CDR1 is MDHEN and CDR2 is SYDVKM. In nucleotides, the CDR3 is TGTGCCAGCAGTGGACAGGGGGGGTTGTGGGGCTACACCTTC. Translating gives CASSGQGGLWGYTF.

The chain joins TRBV12-5 to TRBJ1-4; D is possibly TRBD1 (6 bases). Deletions cut 7 bases from V and 8 bases from J, with 26 bases between. Germline CDR1 is LGHNT and CDR2 is FRNRAP. This CDR3 spans 17 amino acids. CDR3 in DNA: TGTGCTAGTGCCTCCCTGGGGGGCGCGCGGGTCGGCGAAAAACTGTTTTTT. The encoded protein is CASASLGGARVGEKLFF.

This clonotype came up a few times. This chain joins TRBV13 and TRBJ2-7; TRBD2 matches 8 bases. CDR1 and CDR2 from the germline V gene are PRHDT and FYEKMQ (reference sequence). The J segment lost 0 bases and the V segment lost 1 base, leaving 5 bases of the junction unmatched. There are 16 residues in the CDR3. The CDR3 DNA reads as TGTGCCAGCAGCTTAGCCGGGACTAGGTACTCCTACGAGCAGTACTTC. As protein: CASSLAGTRYSYEQYF.

This clonotype was seen a few times. The rearrangement links TRBV7-2 to TRBJ2-4; TRBD1 aligns across 10 bases. V lost 5 bases and J lost 7; bases outside the gene matches: 8. Per the germline V gene, CDR1 is SGHTA and CDR2 is FQGNSA. This CDR3 comprises 15 residues. For the CDR3, the DNA is TGTGCCAGCAGCCTCGACAGGGGGCGTGGGAACATTCAGTACTTC. It encodes CASSLDRGRGNIQYF.

The chain is built from TRBV4-3 and TRBJ1-5, with 9 bases matching TRBD1. The germline CDR1 and CDR2 sequences are LGHNA and YSLEER. V lost 4 bases, J lost 5 bases, and 6 bases stayed unmatched. The CDR3 spans 15 residues. The CDR3 bases are TGCGCCAGCAGCCCGTACAGGGGGCCGGATCAGCCCCAGCATTTT. As protein: CASSPYRGPDQPQHF.

This clonotype was observed a handful of times. V and J are TRBV5-1 and TRBJ2-5; TRBD2 matches 8 bases. Per germline, CDR1 SGHRS and CDR2 YFSETQ. This CDR3 contains 16 residues. With V trimmed by 1 base and J by 2 bases, 7 bases remained unmatched. In DNA form, the CDR3 reads TGCGCCAGCAGCTTGAGTAGCGGGAAGACTCAAGAGACCCAGTACTTC. Translated: CASSLSSGKTQETQYF. Based on the CDR3 plus reference TRBV5-1 and TRBJ2-5, the full variable domain is KAGVTQTPRYLIKTRGQQVTLSCSPISGHRSVSWYQQTPGQGLQFLFEYFSETQRNKGNFPGRFSGRQFSNSRSEMNVSTLELGDSALYLCASSLSSGKTQETQYFGPGTRLLVL.

The CDR3 protein is CSVQGVPNQPQHF. CDR3 in DNA: TGCAGCGTTCAAGGGGTCCCCAATCAGCCCCAGCATTTT. This chain connects TRBV29-1 to TRBJ1-5, with a possible D match to TRBD1 (5 bases). V was clipped by 5 bases and J by 3 bases, with 11 bases between them. Per germline, CDR1 SQVTM and CDR2 ANQGSEA. CDR3 length: 13 residues.

Only a few counts were recorded for this clonotype. The gene calls are TRBV20-1 and TRBJ1-1; D not resolved. Germline V gene data show CDR1 as DFQATT and CDR2 as SNEGSKA (reference sequence). The CDR3 length is 12 residues. With 1 base removed from V and 3 bases from J, the gap between germline ends came to 6 bases. The CDR3 loop reads CSARALYTEAFF. The CDR3 DNA sequence: TGCAGTGCTAGAGCCCTGTACACTGAAGCTTTCTTT.